Here is one T cell receptor beta chain with its context. Its antigen is not identified. This sample is part of a study of post-analysis software for immune sequencing data. The study, taken as a whole, reports: Comparison of patients with controls showed five TRBV segments more frequent in patients, TRBV5-6, TRBV5-1 and TRBV20-1 among them.

Unique molecular identifiers tagged the TCR beta cDNA libraries. TCRdb called the PCR reads again in MiXCR, with one record for every CDR3 protein. The profile shows about 540,000 distinct CDR3 sequences, around 31% of them singletons. CDR3 size: 13 residues. CDR1 and CDR2 from the germline V gene are DFQATT and SNEGSKA (reference sequence). Sequencing used blood. This receptor was identified in a girl aged 2-17 years with multiple sclerosis. The chain links TRBV20-1 to TRBJ2-3; no reliable D call. CDR3 nucleotides: TGCTGGATGACGGATTTTAGCACAGATACGCAGTATTTT. Translation gives CWMTDFSTDTQYF.